Below, one TCR beta chain is given with its context. This clonotype was seen only a few times. Its binding antigen is unknown. No base qualities exist here, and no much larger clone lies one base off it. The entry originates in a study of T cells after yellow fever vaccination (dated by TCRdb to between 2017 and 2020). About the investigation overall: The SMART-Seq v4 Ultra Low Input RNA kit was used to prepare libraries from fractions with low cell numbers. To follow T-cell clones before and after primary and booster YFV17D yellow fever vaccination, bulk TCR alpha and beta repertoires were sequenced over time. Two healthy male donors, one aged 18 to 29 and one aged 30 to 40 years, were included in the cohort. Bulk PBMC replicates and cell subsets were isolated from blood drawn at multiple timepoints before and after both primary and secondary immunization.

The instrument was an Illumina NovaSeq 6000. TCR cDNA was synthesized by 5'RACE template switching, through which a universal primer site and unique molecular identifiers were introduced. cDNA synthesis was primed from both the TCR alpha and TCR beta constant segments. Library amplification involved two PCR steps, and the second step added sample barcodes and sequencing adapters. Sequencing of libraries was performed on Illumina HiSeq 2500 (2x100 bp) or NovaSeq (2x150 bp). Turning to the authors' computational methods: MIGEC was used to demultiplex reads and collapse the reads into UMI consensus sequences, and MiXCR was used for V(D)J alignment. Using edgeR on replicate PBMC samples, clonotypes were called vaccine-responding if FDR was below 0.01 and the log2 fold change was above 5 up to day 15. Each bulk clonotype was labeled CD4 or CD8 based on which sequenced repertoire, CD4 or CD8, contained the clonotype at higher abundance. TCRdb passed the public sequencing reads through fastp at Q25 and MiXCR, retaining productive beta sequences. All rows with the same CDR3 protein become a single entry with the most common DNA and genes. TCRdb, not the original authors, processed these V and J calls. The sample table shows about 340,000 distinct CDR3 sequences, and around 12% are seen once. Of the sample, 2.5% to 4% falls within the top ten clones.

The investigation overall reported the following: Only two donors were included in the study, so the extent to which the findings can be generalized is limited. FACS-sorted repertoires could contain abundant contaminating clonotypes from the bulk population, so computational filtering was required. A small fraction of clonotypes appeared in both the CD4 and CD8 compartments, likely as a result of convergent recombination. The secondary T-cell response was found to be weaker but faster than the primary response, with a peak reached on day 5 rather than on day 15. Most clones expanded after primary vaccination were re-detected after the booster (almost 98% of CD4 and roughly 87% of CD8), suggesting broad memory maintenance.

This specimen's treatment or condition label, interpreted: live attenuated yellow fever vaccine strain. A standard Ficoll-Paque protocol was used to isolate PBMCs from peripheral blood. Dynabeads CD4 and CD8 positive selection kits were used to isolate CD4 and CD8 T-cell fractions. RNA was extracted with TriZol from bulk PBMCs, CD4 and CD8 fractions, and dextramer-positive and dextramer-negative fractions. The specimen comprised CD4+ T cells sorted from PBMCs, sampled 15 days after the yellow fever booster vaccination. This receptor was obtained from a man younger than 35 who received the YFV17D yellow fever vaccine.

The CDR3 protein sequence reads: CASRPTDNYGYTF. The nucleotide sequence is given as TGTGCCAGCAGACCGACAGATAACTATGGCTACACCTTC. The sequence is built from TRBV27 and TRBJ1-2; TRBD1 could be the D gene, as 5 bases match. The V and J ends are trimmed by 6 bases and 1 base, leaving 9 bases between them. CDR1 and CDR2, per the germline V gene (reference sequence), are MNHEY and SMNVEV. Its CDR3 holds 13 amino acids, cysteine through phenylalanine. Kept here is only the CDR3 DNA, which spans 39 bases and is read in frame from base 1.